Shown below are 14 T cell receptor beta chains from a single sample sequenced in a study of tissue T cells after allogeneic stem cell transplantation. TCRdb's table, derived via immunoSEQ multiplex PCR, lists solely in-frame clones and lacks some. Of about 21,000 clones detected, approximately 69% appear once; the ten largest clones hold about 0.38%. Source material: blood. Every receptor here comes from a female BALB/c mouse in good health. The strain bears MHC haplotype H2-d.

A word on this clone: The gene names here belong to mouse. Read data end 1 residue before the CDR3 end; the end is taken from the germline J gene. The gene calls are TRBV19 and TRBJ2-7; 9 positions agree with TRBD1. The CDR3 sequence is 13 residues long. CDR1 is FNHDT and CDR2 is SITEND in the germline V gene (reference sequence). Unmatched junction bases numbered 1, after V lost 3 bases and J lost 3 bases. The chain's CDR3 is CASSRDRDYEQYF. The sequenced CDR3 bases are TGTGCCAGCAGTAGGGACAGGGACTATGAACAGTAC.

In the case of this clone: Each gene name is a mouse one. The read comes to an end 1 residue before the CDR3 does, leaving the germline J gene to fill in the end. This rearrangement joins TRBV13-2 to TRBJ2-5, with 10 bases fitting TRBD2. V was clipped by 1 base and J by 5 bases; unmatched bases: 4. The CDR3 has 15 residues. Germline values: CDR1 NNHNN, CDR2 SYGAGS (reference sequence). Incomplete CDR3 DNA: TGTGCCAGCGGTGATCCTGGGGGGGCAAGAGACACCCAGTAC. Its translation: CASGDPGGARDTQY. The whole CDR3 sequence is CASGDPGGARDTQYF.

This clone was found once. These gene names are mouse names. With the read ending 1 residue before the CDR3 end, the germline J gene is used to fill in that end. V and J are TRBV20 and TRBJ2-4; the D gene is possibly TRBD2 (6 bases). V was pared by 1 base and J by 4 bases, with 12 bases between. Germline V CDR1 and CDR2: GFQATS, STVNSAI. The CDR3 sequence is 14 residues long. Partial CDR3 DNA: TGTGGTGCTAGGGCTCCGGGACTTAAAAACACCTTGTAC. It encodes CGARAPGLKNTLY. The CDR3 in its entirety is CGARAPGLKNTLYF.

This clone was observed a few times. Gene names and germline refer to mouse. CDR3: CTCSAGDQDTQYF. The CDR3 bases that were read are TGCACCTGCAGTGCTGGGGACCAAGACACCCAGTAC. The chain has TRBV1 and TRBJ2-5; a weak D match, TRBD2 (5 bases). Read sequence stops 1 residue before the CDR3 end, and the germline J gene provides the missing end. This CDR3 contains 13 residues. The germline V and J ends were trimmed by 3 bases and 1 base, with 5 bases remaining between them. Germline V lookup: CDR1 NSQYPW, CDR2 LRSPGD (reference sequence).

On this clone: Mouse germline and gene names are used. CDR3 in amino acids: CASSDAEVFF. Partial CDR3 DNA: TGTGCCAGCAGTGATGCAGAAGTCTTC. This chain joins TRBV13-1 and TRBJ1-1; D call uncertain. The sequence runs out 1 residue before the end of the CDR3; the remainder is reconstructed from the germline J gene. The germline gives CDR1 NSHNY, CDR2 SYGAGN. With 0 bases removed from V and 6 bases from J, the gap between germline ends came to 0 bases. CDR3 length: 10 residues.

As for this clone: Gene names denote mouse genes. Read coverage stops 1 residue before the CDR3 terminus; the germline J gene supplies the remainder. V and J are TRBV5 and TRBJ2-2; D is perhaps TRBD1 (6 bases). The CDR3 has 16 amino acids. Trimming pared 2 bases from V and 0 bases from J, leaving 10 bases between. The germline V gene has CDR1 LGHNA and CDR2 YNLKQL (reference sequence). This CDR3 reads CASSQPQGANTGQLYF. Partial CDR3 DNA: TGTGCCAGCAGCCAACCACAGGGTGCAAACACCGGGCAGCTCTAC.

With regard to this clone: Genes and germline come from the mouse. The read falls 1 residue short of the CDR3 end, and the missing part is taken from the germline J gene. The V call is TRBV1, the J call TRBJ2-1; TRBD1 matches at 7 bases. CDR3 size: 14 residues. CDR1 and CDR2 from the germline V gene are NSQYPW and LRSPGD (reference sequence). V shed 4 bases, J shed 1 base, and the junction held 1 base outside the gene matches. Incomplete CDR3 DNA: TGCACCTGCAGTGGGGGACAGAACTATGCTGAGCAGTTC. This encodes CTCSGGQNYAEQF. The whole CDR3 sequence reads CTCSGGQNYAEQFF.

To note about this clone: The genes are named according to mouse. The missing CDR3 end, 1 residue past where the read stops, is filled in from the germline J gene. The chain uses TRBV20 and TRBJ2-5; TRBD2 agrees at 12 bases. CDR1 GFQATS and CDR2 STVNSAI come from the germline V gene. The CDR3 spans 14 residues. Losses at the gene ends were 3 bases for V and 6 bases for J; bases not matched to a gene: 4. CDR3 DNA, as far as it was read: TGTGGTGCTAGAGACTGGGGGGGCGCTGACACCCAGTAC. Translating it yields CGARDWGGADTQY. The full-length CDR3 reads as CGARDWGGADTQYF.

In the case of this clone: The gene symbols are mouse symbols. The missing CDR3 end, 1 residue past where the read stops, is filled in from the germline J gene. V usage is TRBV5 and J usage is TRBJ2-2, with TRBD1 identical over 11 bases. The germline V gene has CDR1 LGHNA and CDR2 YNLKQL (reference sequence). V lost 4 bases to trimming and J lost 3 bases; unmatched junction nucleotides: 4. The CDR3 has 16 amino acids. CDR3: CASSPSGQGDTGQLYF. The DNA read from the CDR3 is TGTGCCAGCAGCCCCTCGGGACAGGGGGACACCGGGCAGCTCTAC.

With respect to this clone: The genes and germline here are from mouse. The sequence runs out 1 residue before the end of the CDR3; the remainder is reconstructed from the germline J gene. V usage is TRBV17 and J usage is TRBJ2-7; TRBD2 aligns across 11 bases. Trimming at V came to 1 base and at J to 6 bases, leaving 2 bases not matched to a gene. Looked up from germline, CDR1 is MNHDT and CDR2 is YYDKIL. CDR3 length: 14 residues. CDR3: CASSRGTGGLEQYF. CDR3 DNA (partial): TGTGCTAGCAGTAGAGGGACTGGGGGGCTTGAACAGTAC.

For this clone: The genes and germline here are from mouse. The CDR3 goes on 1 residue after the read ends, and that part is filled in from the germline J gene. The chain carries TRBV19 and TRBJ1-4; TRBD1 agrees at 8 bases. The CDR3 is made up of 13 amino acids. After removal of 5 bases from V and 5 bases from J, the junction contained 2 bases not matched to a gene. Per germline, CDR1 FNHDT and CDR2 SITEND (reference sequence). The part of the CDR3 DNA that was read is TGTGCCAGCAGGGACAGGGTGAACGAAAGATTATTT. Translating gives CASRDRVNERLF. The full-length CDR3 reads as CASRDRVNERLFF.

Worth noting for this clone: Gene names follow the mouse nomenclature. The read ends 1 residue shy of where the CDR3 ends; the end is completed using the germline J gene. The chain joins TRBV13-2 to TRBJ2-7, with 7 bases aligning to TRBD2. J lost 7 bases, V lost 0 bases, and 4 bases had no gene match. The CDR3 has 13 residues. Per the germline V gene, CDR1 is NNHNN and CDR2 is SYGAGS (reference sequence). The CDR3 here is CASGDATGAEQYF. CDR3 DNA (partial): TGTGCCAGCGGTGATGCCACTGGGGCAGAACAGTAC.

On this clone itself: Gene and germline names: mouse. The CDR3 is cut off 1 residue early in the read; its end comes from the germline J gene. In the same sample, other DNA sequences code for this CDR3. The gene calls are TRBV31 and TRBJ2-3, with TRBD2 matching 7 bases. The germline CDR1 and CDR2 sequences are GKSSPN and SITVG. This CDR3 has 15 amino acids. The V gene end was trimmed by 0 bases and the J gene end by 0 bases; junction bases not matched to a gene: 3. The DNA read from the CDR3 is TGTGCCTGGAGTCTGGCTGGGGGTAGTGCAGAAACGCTGTAT. This gives the protein CAWSLAGGSAETLY. The entire CDR3 is CAWSLAGGSAETLYF.

This clone occurred once. All gene names here are mouse names. The read ends 1 residue early relative to the CDR3; the germline J gene fills the gap. This sequence joins TRBV13-2 and TRBJ2-3, with D hard to call. Trimming stripped 1 base from V and 3 bases from J, with 3 bases between. Germline-derived CDR1 and CDR2 are NNHNN and SYGAGS (reference sequence). CDR3 length: 12 amino acids. CDR3 DNA (partial): TGTGCCAGCGGTGATCAGGCAGAAACGCTGTAT. This encodes CASGDQAETLY. The full CDR3 protein is CASGDQAETLYF.